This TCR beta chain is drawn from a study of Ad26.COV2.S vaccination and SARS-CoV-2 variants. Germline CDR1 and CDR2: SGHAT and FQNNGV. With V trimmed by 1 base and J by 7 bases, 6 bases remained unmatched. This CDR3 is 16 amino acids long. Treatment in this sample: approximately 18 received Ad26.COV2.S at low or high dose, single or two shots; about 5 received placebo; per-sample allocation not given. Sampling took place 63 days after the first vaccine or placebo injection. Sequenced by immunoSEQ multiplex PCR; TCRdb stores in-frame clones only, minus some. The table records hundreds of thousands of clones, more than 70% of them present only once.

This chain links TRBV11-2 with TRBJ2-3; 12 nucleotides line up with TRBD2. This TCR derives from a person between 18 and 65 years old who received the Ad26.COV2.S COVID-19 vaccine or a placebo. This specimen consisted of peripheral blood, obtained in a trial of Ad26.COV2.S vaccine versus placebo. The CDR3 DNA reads TGTGCCAGCAGCTTAGCTCGGACTAGCGGGGCCTATACGCAGTATTTT. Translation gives CASSLARTSGAYTQYF.